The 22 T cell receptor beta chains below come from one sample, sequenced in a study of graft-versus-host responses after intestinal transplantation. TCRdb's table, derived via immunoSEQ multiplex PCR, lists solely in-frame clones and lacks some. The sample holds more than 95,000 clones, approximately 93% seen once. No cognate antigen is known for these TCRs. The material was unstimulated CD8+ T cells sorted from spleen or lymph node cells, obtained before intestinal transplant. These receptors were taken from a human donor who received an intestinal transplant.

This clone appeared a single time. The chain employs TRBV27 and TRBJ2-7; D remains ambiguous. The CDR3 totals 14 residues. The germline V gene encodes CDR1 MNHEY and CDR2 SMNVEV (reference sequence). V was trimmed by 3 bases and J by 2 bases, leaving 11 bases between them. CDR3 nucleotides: TGTGCCAGCAGTTTGGCAGGCCCTACCTACGAGCAGTACTTC. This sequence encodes CASSLAGPTYEQYF.

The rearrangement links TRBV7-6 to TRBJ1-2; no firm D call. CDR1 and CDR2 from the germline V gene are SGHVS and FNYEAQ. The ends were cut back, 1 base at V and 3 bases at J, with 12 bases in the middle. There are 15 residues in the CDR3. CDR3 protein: CASSLDVAGHYGYTF. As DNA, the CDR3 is TGTGCCAGCAGCTTAGATGTGGCGGGCCACTATGGCTACACCTTC.

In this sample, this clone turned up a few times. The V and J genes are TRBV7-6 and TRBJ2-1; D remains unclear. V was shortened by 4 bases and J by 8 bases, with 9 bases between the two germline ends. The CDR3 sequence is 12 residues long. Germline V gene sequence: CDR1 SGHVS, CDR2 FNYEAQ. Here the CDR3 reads CASSYTSDEQFF. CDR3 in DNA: TGTGCCAGCAGCTACACCTCGGATGAGCAGTTCTTC.

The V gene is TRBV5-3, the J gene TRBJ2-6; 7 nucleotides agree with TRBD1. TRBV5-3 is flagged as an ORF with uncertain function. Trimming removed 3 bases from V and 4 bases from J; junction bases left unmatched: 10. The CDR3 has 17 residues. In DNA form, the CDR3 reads TGTGCCAGAAGCTGGAGCCACAGGGGCGGCGGGGCCAACGTCCTGACTTTC. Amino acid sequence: CARSWSHRGGGANVLTF.

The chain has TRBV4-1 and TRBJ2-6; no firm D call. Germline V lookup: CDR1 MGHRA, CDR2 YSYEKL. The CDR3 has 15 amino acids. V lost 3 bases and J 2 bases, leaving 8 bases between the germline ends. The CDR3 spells CASSHRPTGANVLTF. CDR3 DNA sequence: TGCGCCAGCAGCCATCGCCCAACTGGGGCCAACGTCCTGACTTTC.

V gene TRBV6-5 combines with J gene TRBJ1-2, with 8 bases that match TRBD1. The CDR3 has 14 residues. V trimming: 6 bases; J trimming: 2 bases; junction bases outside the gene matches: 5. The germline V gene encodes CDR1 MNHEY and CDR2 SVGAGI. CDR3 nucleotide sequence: TGTGCCAGCAGCCCGGGACAGGAGAACTATGGCTACACCTTC. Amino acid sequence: CASSPGQENYGYTF.

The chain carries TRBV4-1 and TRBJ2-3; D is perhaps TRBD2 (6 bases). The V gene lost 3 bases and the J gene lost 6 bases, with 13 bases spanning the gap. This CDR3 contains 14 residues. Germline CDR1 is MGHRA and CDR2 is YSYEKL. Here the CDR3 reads CASSHSGTEDTQYF. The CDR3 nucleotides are TGCGCCAGCAGCCATTCCGGGACTGAGGATACGCAGTATTTT.

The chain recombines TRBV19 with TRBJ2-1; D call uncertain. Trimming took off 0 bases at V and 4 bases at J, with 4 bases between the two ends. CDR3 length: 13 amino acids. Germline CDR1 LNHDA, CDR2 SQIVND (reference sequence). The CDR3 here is CASSIDQYNEQFF. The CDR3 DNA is TGTGCCAGTAGTATAGATCAGTACAATGAGCAGTTCTTC.

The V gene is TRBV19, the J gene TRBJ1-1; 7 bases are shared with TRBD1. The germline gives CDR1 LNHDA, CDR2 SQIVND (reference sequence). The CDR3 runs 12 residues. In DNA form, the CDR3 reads TGTGCAATTCGACAGGGAAACACTGAAGCTTTCTTT. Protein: CAIRQGNTEAFF.

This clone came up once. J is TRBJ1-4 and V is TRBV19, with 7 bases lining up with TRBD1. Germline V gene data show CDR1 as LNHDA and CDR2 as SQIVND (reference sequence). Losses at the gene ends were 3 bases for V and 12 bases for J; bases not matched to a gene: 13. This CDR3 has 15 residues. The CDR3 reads CASSIIGGDYMELFF. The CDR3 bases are TGTGCCAGTAGTATCATAGGGGGCGACTATATGGAACTGTTTTTT. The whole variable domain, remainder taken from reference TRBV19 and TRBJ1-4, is DGGITQSPKYLFRKEGQNVTLSCEQNLNHDAMYWYRQDPGQGLRLIYYSQIVNDFQKGDIAEGYSVSREKKESFPLTVTSAQKNPTAFYLCASSIIGGDYMELFFGSGTQLSVL.

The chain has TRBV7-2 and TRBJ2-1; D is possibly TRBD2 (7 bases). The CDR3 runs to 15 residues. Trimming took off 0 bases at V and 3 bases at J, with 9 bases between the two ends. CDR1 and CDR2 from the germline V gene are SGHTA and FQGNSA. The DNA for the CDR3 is TGTGCCAGCAGCTTAGCGGGGGGGCTCTACAATGAGCAGTTCTTC. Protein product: CASSLAGGLYNEQFF.

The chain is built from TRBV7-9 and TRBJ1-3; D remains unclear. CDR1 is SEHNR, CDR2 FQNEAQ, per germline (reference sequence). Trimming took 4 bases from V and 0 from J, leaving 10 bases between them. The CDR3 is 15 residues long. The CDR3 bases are TGTGCCAGCAGCTCCTTACCCGTCTCTGGAAACACCATATATTTT. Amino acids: CASSSLPVSGNTIYF.

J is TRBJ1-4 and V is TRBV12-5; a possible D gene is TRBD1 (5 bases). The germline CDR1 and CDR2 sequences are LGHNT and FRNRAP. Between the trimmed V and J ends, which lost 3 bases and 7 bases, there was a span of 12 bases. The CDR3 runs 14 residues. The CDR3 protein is CASGFAGFGEKLFF. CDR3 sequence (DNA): TGTGCTAGTGGTTTCGCAGGGTTCGGTGAAAAACTGTTTTTT.

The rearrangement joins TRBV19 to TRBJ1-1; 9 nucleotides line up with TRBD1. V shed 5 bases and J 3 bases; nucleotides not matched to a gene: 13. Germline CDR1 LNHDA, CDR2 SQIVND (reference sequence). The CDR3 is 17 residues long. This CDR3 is CASSPLGTGSFDTEAFF. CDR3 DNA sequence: TGTGCCAGTAGTCCACTCGGGACAGGGAGTTTCGACACTGAAGCTTTCTTT. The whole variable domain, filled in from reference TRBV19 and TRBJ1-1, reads DGGITQSPKYLFRKEGQNVTLSCEQNLNHDAMYWYRQDPGQGLRLIYYSQIVNDFQKGDIAEGYSVSREKKESFPLTVTSAQKNPTAFYLCASSPLGTGSFDTEAFFGQGTRLTVV.

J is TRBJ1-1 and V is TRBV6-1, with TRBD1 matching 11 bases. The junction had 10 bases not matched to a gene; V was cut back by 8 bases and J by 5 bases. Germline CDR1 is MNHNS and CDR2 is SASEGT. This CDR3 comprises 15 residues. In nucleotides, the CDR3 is TGTGCCAGCCTAGGGACAGGGGGTCAGGGTACTGAAGCTTTCTTT. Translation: CASLGTGGQGTEAFF.

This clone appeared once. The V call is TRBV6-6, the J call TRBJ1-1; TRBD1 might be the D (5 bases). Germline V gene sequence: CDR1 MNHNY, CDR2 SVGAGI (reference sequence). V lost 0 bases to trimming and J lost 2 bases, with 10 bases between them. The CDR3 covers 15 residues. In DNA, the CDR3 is TGTGCCAGCAGTTACTCAAAGGGGTCTAACACTGAAGCTTTCTTT. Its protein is CASSYSKGSNTEAFF.

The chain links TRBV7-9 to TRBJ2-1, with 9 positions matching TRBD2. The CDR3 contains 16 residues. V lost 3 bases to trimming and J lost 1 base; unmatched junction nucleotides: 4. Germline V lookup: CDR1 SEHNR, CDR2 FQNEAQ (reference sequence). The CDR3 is CASSFSAGGSYNEQFF. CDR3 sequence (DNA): TGTGCCAGCAGCTTCTCAGCGGGGGGTTCCTACAATGAGCAGTTCTTC.

The CDR3, as DNA: TGTGCCAGCAGCCCCCAGGTTCTAGCGGGGGACCAAGAGACCCAGTACTTC. Amino acids: CASSPQVLAGDQETQYF. V and J are TRBV9 and TRBJ2-5, with 10 bases identical to TRBD2. Trimming cost V 4 bases and J 0 bases; bases outside gene matches: 9. The CDR3 length is 17 residues. Germline V gene lookup returns CDR1 SGDLS and CDR2 YYNGEE.

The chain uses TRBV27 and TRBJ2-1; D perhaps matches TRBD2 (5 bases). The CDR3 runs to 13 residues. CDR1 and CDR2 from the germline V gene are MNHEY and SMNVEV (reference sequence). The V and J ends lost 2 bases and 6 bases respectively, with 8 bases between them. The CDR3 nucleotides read TGTGCCAGCAGTTTAACTAGTGCCAATGAGCAGTTCTTC. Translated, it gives CASSLTSANEQFF.

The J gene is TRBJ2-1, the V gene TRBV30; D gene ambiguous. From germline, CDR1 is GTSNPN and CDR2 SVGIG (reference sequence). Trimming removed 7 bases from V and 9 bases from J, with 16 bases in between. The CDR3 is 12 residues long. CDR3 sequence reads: CASAHNSGEQFF. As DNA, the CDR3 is TGTGCCTCCGCCCACAATTCGGGTGAGCAGTTCTTC.

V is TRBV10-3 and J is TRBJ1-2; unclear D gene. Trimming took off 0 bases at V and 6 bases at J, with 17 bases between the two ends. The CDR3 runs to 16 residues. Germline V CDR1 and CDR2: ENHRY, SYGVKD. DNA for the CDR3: TGTGCCATCAGTGAGTCGGACCAATGGGGTCCAGATGGCTACACCTTC. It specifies CAISESDQWGPDGYTF.

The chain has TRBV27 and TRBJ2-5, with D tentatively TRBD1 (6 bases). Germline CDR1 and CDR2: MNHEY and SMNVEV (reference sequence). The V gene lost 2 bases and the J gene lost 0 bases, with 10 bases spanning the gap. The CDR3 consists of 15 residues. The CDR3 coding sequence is TGTGCCAGCAGTTTAAGCGGACAGAACCAAGAGACCCAGTACTTC. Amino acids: CASSLSGQNQETQYF.